In this sample, the clone carrying this T cell receptor (beta chain) turned up a few times. As yet, its antigen is unknown. From germline, CDR1 is MNHNY and CDR2 SVGAGI (reference sequence). The CDR3 runs to 11 residues. The germline V and J ends were trimmed by 6 bases and 11 bases, with 11 bases remaining between them. The data belong to a study of blood T cells in healthy people across ages. Study background: In model experiments, template switching was able to capture about one barcoded beta molecule for every two T cells that were present.

Study results and caveats: Donor CMV infection status was unknown, possibly confounding age-related changes in expanded clonotypes. The study regarded diversity estimates from one million T cells as underestimates.

Donors were healthy Caucasian individuals from Russia aged roughly 6 to 90. Then a second PCR, running roughly 7 to 11 cycles, was carried out with a sample-barcoded 5' primer and a J-beta primer mix. TCRdb fed the 5' RACE reads into MiXCR, producing one record per CDR3 protein. The sample carries around 940,000 distinct CDR3 sequences, roughly 51% recorded once. The rearrangement joins TRBV6-6 to TRBJ2-1, with D hard to call. Sequencing was carried out using blood. This sequence was found in a woman in her sixties in good health. The CDR3 protein is CASSAADKQFF. CDR3 bases: TGTGCCAGCAGCGCGGCGGATAAGCAGTTCTTC.